A single T cell receptor beta chain is shown here with its context. The antigen is not known. This may arise from a read error, as a much more abundant clone is one base away. Trimming shortened V by 7 bases and J by 0 bases, and 19 bases separated the two germline ends. The CDR3 sequence is 17 residues long. Per the germline V gene, CDR1 is SGHVS and CDR2 is FNYEAQ. These data belong to a study of T cell repertoires in cytomegalovirus infection. Study summary: Selected CMV epitopes included recently identified HLA-C-restricted ones as well as well-studied HLA-B-restricted ones. Matching HLA type, along with CMV infection, was indicated by public TCR beta signatures. Points from the study as a whole: In two of eight donors, the top clonotype was HLA-C-restricted CMV-specific.

Each CDR3 protein is one row after TCRdb ran MiXCR on the reads. The sample has approximately 910,000 distinct CDR3 sequences; 30% to 40% are singletons. The source of this sequence is a human donor in good health (CMV status not recorded). Some clones in this sample may be carry-over from other donors' samples. The specimen was cultured CD8+ T cells from PBMCs, collected from culture after CMV antigen stimulation. This rearrangement joins TRBV7-6 to TRBJ2-1; tentatively, D is TRBD2 (7 bases). The CDR3 sequence: CASNQRGGGHSYNEQFF. Here the CDR3 DNA reads TGTGCCAGCAACCAAAGGGGAGGGGGACACTCCTACAATGAGCAGTTCTTC.